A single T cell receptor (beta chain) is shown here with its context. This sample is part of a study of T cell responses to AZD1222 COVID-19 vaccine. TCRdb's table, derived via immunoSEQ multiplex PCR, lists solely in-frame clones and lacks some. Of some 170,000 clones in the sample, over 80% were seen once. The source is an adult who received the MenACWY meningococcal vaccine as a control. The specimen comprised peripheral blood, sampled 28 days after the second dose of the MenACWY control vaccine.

CDR3 DNA sequence: TGTGCCAGCACTCCGGGACTCTACAATGAGCAGTTCTTC. It encodes CASTPGLYNEQFF. V is TRBV2 and J is TRBJ2-1; a possible D gene is TRBD2 (6 bases). In germline, CDR1 is SNHLY, CDR2 FYNNEI. This CDR3 contains 13 residues. Trimming took off 7 bases at V and 3 bases at J, with 10 bases between the two ends.